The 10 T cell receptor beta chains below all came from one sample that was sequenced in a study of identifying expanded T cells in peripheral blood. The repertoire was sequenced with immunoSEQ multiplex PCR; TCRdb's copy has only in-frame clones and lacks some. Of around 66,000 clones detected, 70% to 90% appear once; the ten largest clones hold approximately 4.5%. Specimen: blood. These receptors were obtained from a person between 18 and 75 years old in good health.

The CDR3 sequence: CASSLRSDGGNYEQYF. For the CDR3, the DNA is TGTGCCAGCAGCTTACGTTCCGACGGGGGGAACTACGAGCAGTACTTC. The chain uses TRBV11-2 and TRBJ2-7; 7 bases fit TRBD2. Germline CDR1 reads SGHAT; CDR2 reads FQNNGV. This CDR3 spans 16 amino acids. Trimming removed 2 bases from V and 3 bases from J; junction bases left unmatched: 10.

CDR3 residues: CASSQDGRLAGVGEQFF. DNA of the CDR3: TGTGCCAGCAGCCAAGACGGTAGACTAGCGGGAGTAGGCGAGCAGTTCTTC. The rearrangement uses TRBV4-2 and TRBJ2-1; 12 nucleotides align to TRBD2. The CDR3 runs to 17 residues. Trimming took 0 bases from V and 10 from J; bases not matched to a gene: 10. CDR1 and CDR2 (germline): LGHNA, YNFKEQ.

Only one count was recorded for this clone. DNA of the CDR3: TGTGCCACCAGCAGAGATCGGACGTTGCCTAACTATGGCTACACCTTC. This gives the protein CATSRDRTLPNYGYTF. The chain uses TRBV15 and TRBJ1-2; D is unresolved. CDR3 length: 16 residues. The V gene lost 0 bases and the J gene lost 0 bases, with 11 bases spanning the gap. In germline, CDR1 is LNHNV, CDR2 YYDKDF (reference sequence).

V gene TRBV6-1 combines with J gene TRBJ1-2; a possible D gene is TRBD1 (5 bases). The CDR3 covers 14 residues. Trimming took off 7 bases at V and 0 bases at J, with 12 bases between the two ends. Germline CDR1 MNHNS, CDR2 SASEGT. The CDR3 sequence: CASIEGLSNYGYTF. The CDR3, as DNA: TGTGCCAGCATTGAGGGACTATCTAACTATGGCTACACCTTC.

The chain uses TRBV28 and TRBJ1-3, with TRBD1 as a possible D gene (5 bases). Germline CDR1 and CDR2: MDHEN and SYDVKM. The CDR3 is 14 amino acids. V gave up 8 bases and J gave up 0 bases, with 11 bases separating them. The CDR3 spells CASLDKSSGNTIYF. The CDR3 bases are TGTGCCAGCTTGGACAAGAGCTCTGGAAACACCATATATTTT.

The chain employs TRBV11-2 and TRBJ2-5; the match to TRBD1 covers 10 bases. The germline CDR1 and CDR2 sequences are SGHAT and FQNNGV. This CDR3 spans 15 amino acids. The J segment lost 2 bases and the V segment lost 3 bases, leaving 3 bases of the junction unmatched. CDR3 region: CASSFPGQGQETQYF. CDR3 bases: TGTGCCAGCAGCTTCCCGGGACAGGGGCAAGAGACCCAGTACTTC.

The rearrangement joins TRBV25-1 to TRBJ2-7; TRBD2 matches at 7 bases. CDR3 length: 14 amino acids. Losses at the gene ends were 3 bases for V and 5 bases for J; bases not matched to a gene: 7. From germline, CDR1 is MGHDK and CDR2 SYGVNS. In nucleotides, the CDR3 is TGTGCCAGCAGTGACGGGGGGAACAGGAACGAGCAGTACTTC. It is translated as CASSDGGNRNEQYF.

CDR3 amino acids: CASSLVRQGPYNEQFF. CDR3 bases: TGCGCCAGCAGCTTGGTCCGACAGGGGCCCTACAATGAGCAGTTCTTC. The V and J genes are TRBV5-1 and TRBJ2-1; 8 bases match TRBD1. In germline, CDR1 is SGHRS, CDR2 YFSETQ. The CDR3 contains 16 residues. V lost 0 bases to trimming and J lost 2 bases; unmatched junction nucleotides: 4.

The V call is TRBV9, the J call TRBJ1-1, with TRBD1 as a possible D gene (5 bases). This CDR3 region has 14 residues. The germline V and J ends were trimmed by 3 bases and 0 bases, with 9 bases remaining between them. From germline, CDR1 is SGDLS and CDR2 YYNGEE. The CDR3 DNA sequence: TGTGCCAGCAGCGCGACAGCGATGAACACTGAAGCTTTCTTT. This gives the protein CASSATAMNTEAFF.

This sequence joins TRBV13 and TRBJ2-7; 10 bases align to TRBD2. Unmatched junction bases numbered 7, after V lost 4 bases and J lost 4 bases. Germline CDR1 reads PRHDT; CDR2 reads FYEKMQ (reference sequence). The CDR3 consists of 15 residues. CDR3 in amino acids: CASSYSLAGFYEQYF. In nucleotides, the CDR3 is TGTGCCAGCAGCTACTCACTAGCGGGATTTTACGAGCAGTACTTC.